The 15 T cell receptor beta chains below all came from one sample that was sequenced in a study of response to subunit inactivated influenza vaccine. TCRdb reanalysed the RT-PCR reads using MiXCR and keeps one entry per CDR3 protein. The table records approximately 300,000 distinct CDR3 sequences, over 20% of them present only once. This specimen was PBMCs from blood, taken 21 months after vaccination. Receptors were obtained from a man aged 45-69 years who received an inactivated influenza vaccine.

This clonotype appeared a few times. The chain recombines TRBV12-3 or TRBV12-4 with TRBJ2-2; unclear D gene. The CDR3 is 13 amino acids. The germline V and J ends were trimmed by 3 bases and 6 bases, with 8 bases remaining between them. The CDR3 sequence is CASSFLAAGELFF. In DNA, the CDR3 is TGTGCCAGCAGTTTTTTAGCCGCCGGGGAGCTGTTTTTT.

The chain couples TRBV5-1 to TRBJ2-1; the D gene is possibly TRBD1 (6 bases). This CDR3 is 22 amino acids long. Per the germline V gene, CDR1 is SGHRS and CDR2 is YFSETQ. Trimming stripped 2 bases from V and 0 bases from J, with 30 bases between. Written as DNA, the CDR3 is TGCGCCAGCAGCTTTACCCCTACGGGACAACTTACCCAACCCAACTCCTACAATGAGCAGTTCTTC. Translated, it gives CASSFTPTGQLTQPNSYNEQFF.

This clonotype was seen a handful of times. This chain connects TRBV6-5 to TRBJ2-1; no firm D call. Deletions cut 0 bases from V and 3 bases from J, with 9 bases between. Germline V gives CDR1 MNHEY, CDR2 SVGAGI. CDR3 length: 15 residues. The CDR3 spells CASSYSVYHYNEQFF. The CDR3 nucleotides are TGTGCCAGCAGTTACTCGGTCTATCACTACAATGAGCAGTTCTTC.

The rearrangement uses TRBV6-2 or TRBV6-3 and TRBJ2-5; 9 bases fit TRBD1. There are 14 residues in the CDR3. Germline V gives CDR1 MNHEY, CDR2 SVGEGT. Losses at the gene ends were 2 bases for V and 2 bases for J; bases not matched to a gene: 0. CDR3 amino acids: CASSYDRGQETQYF. The CDR3 nucleotides read TGTGCCAGCAGTTACGACAGGGGGCAAGAGACCCAGTACTTC.

This clonotype was seen many times. The chain couples TRBV10-3 to TRBJ1-2, with D uncertain. With 0 bases removed from V and 7 bases from J, the gap between germline ends came to 6 bases. Germline V gene data show CDR1 as ENHRY and CDR2 as SYGVKD. The CDR3 has 12 amino acids. CDR3 sequence reads: CAISESRGGYTF. The DNA of the CDR3 is TGTGCCATCAGTGAGTCCCGGGGTGGCTACACCTTC.

This clonotype was seen only a few times. The chain links TRBV18 to TRBJ1-5, with D hard to call. Germline V gives CDR1 KGHSH, CDR2 LQKENI. CDR3 length: 15 amino acids. The V and J ends lost 3 bases and 0 bases respectively, with 9 bases between them. The CDR3 DNA reads as TGTGCCAGCTCACCGGGGAGACTTAGCAATCAGCCCCAGCATTTT. It specifies CASSPGRLSNQPQHF.

The CDR3 DNA follows: TGTGCCAGCAGCACATATAGAGGAGATACGCAGTATTTT. Translation gives CASSTYRGDTQYF. J is TRBJ2-3 and V is TRBV5-4, with no clear D. This CDR3 spans 13 amino acids. V was trimmed by 4 bases and J by 5 bases, leaving 11 bases between them. Germline lookup yields CDR1 SGHNT and CDR2 YYREEE (reference sequence).

This clonotype came up a few times. The junction and the germline gene differ at one end; a read error may be behind it. This sequence joins TRBV3-1 and TRBJ1-1, with D hard to call. Germline-derived CDR1 and CDR2 are LGHDT and YNNKEL (reference sequence). This CDR3 is built from 14 residues. In DNA, the CDR3 is TGTGCCAGCAGCCAGCTTGGATCTAACACTGAAGCTCTCTTT. The encoded protein is CASSQLGSNTEALF.

This sequence joins TRBV20-1 and TRBJ2-3; a weak D match, TRBD1 (6 bases). CDR1 and CDR2 (germline): DFQATT, SNEGSKA (reference sequence). Trimming took off 3 bases at V and 5 bases at J, with 21 bases between the two ends. This CDR3 has 16 residues. The chain's CDR3 is CSASPSQGQVVDTQYF. The CDR3 DNA follows: TGCAGTGCTAGTCCTTCGCAGGGGCAAGTTGTAGATACGCAGTATTTT.

This clonotype was picked up many times. The chain combines TRBV5-6 with TRBJ2-7; 11 nucleotides agree with TRBD2. J gave up 4 bases and V 4 bases, and 7 bases lay outside the gene matches. The CDR3 consists of 15 residues. Looked up from germline, CDR1 is SGHDT and CDR2 is YYEEEE. CDR3 sequence (DNA): TGTGCCAGCAGCCGATTAGCGGGAGGGGAGTACGAGCAGTACTTC. Its protein product is CASSRLAGGEYEQYF.

The rearrangement links TRBV28 to TRBJ1-5; D is uncertain. Germline V gene lookup returns CDR1 MDHEN and CDR2 SYDVKM. This CDR3 is built from 12 residues. Trimming shortened V by 6 bases and J by 3 bases, and 6 bases separated the two germline ends. CDR3 in DNA: TGTGCCAGCAGATGGGACAATCAGCCCCAGCATTTT. Its protein is CASRWDNQPQHF.

Only a few counts were recorded for this clonotype. The gene calls are TRBV30 and TRBJ2-4; D is ambiguous. CDR1 and CDR2 from the germline V gene are GTSNPN and SVGIG (reference sequence). The ends were cut back, 1 base at V and 2 bases at J, with 15 bases in the middle. This CDR3 has 16 residues. CDR3 coding DNA: TGTGCCTGGAGTGAGAGAAAATCGGGTACCAAAAACATTCAGTACTTC. This translates into CAWSERKSGTKNIQYF.

This clonotype was counted a few times. The rearrangement links TRBV12-3 or TRBV12-4 to TRBJ1-3; D remains unclear. The CDR3 spans 15 residues. Trimming shortened V by 6 bases and J by 0 bases, and 12 bases separated the two germline ends. CDR3 in amino acids: CASSRSTHSGNTIYF. DNA of the CDR3: TGTGCCAGCAGCCGTTCGACGCACTCTGGAAACACCATATATTTT.

This clonotype was seen a handful of times. The rearrangement uses TRBV11-2 and TRBJ2-1; TRBD2 aligns across 9 bases. CDR3 size: 18 residues. CDR1 is SGHAT and CDR2 is FQNNGV in the germline V gene. V was pared by 1 base and J by 8 bases, with 15 bases of the junction left unmatched. This CDR3 is CASSLVASGTRGMYEQFF. CDR3 DNA sequence: TGTGCCAGCAGCTTAGTTGCTAGCGGGACCCGAGGGATGTATGAGCAGTTCTTC.

The V call is TRBV28, the J call TRBJ1-5; no definite D call. Trimming stripped 9 bases from V and 11 bases from J, with 11 bases between. Per germline, CDR1 MDHEN and CDR2 SYDVKM. This CDR3 comprises 10 residues. Here the CDR3 DNA reads TGTGCCAGTTCCGAAAGGACCCAGCATTTT. Translated, it gives CASSERTQHF. The entire variable domain, with the rest obtained from reference TRBV28 and TRBJ1-5, is as follows: DVKVTQSSRYLVKRTGEKVFLECVQDMDHENMFWYRQDPGLGLRLIYFSYDVKMKEKGDIPEGYSVSREKKERFSLILESASTNQTSMYLCASSERTQHFGDGTRLSIL.